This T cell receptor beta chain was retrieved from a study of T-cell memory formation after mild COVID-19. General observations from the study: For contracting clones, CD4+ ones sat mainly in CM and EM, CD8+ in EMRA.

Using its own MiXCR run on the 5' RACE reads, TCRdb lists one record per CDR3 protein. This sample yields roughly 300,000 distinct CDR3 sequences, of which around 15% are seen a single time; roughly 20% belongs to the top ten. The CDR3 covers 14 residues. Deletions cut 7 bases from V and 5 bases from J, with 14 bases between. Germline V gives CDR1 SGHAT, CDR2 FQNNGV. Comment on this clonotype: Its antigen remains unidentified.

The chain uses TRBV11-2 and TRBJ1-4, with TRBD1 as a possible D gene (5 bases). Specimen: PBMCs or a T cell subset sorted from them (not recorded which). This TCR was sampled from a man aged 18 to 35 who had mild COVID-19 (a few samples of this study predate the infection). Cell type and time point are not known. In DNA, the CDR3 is TGTGCCAGCAAATTAGCCGCAGGGAATGAAAAACTGTTTTTT. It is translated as CASKLAAGNEKLFF.